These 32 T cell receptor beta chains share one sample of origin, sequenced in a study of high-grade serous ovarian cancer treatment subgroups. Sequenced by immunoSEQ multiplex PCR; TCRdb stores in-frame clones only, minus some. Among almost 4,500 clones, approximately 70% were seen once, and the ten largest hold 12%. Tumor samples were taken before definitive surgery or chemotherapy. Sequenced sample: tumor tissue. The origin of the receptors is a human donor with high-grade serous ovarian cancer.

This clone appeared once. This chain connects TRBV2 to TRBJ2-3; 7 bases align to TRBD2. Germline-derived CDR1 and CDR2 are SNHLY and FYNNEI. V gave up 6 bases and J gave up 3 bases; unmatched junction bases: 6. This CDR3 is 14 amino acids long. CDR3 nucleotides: TGTGCCAGCAGCGAGCGGGGCCGGACAGATACGCAGTATTTT. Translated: CASSERGRTDTQYF.

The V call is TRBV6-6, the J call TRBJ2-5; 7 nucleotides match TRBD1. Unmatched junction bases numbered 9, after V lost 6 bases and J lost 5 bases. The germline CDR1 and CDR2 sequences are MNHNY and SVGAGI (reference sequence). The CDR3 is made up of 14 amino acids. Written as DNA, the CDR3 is TGTGCCAGCAGGCCAAGGGGGCGCGGTGAGACCCAGTACTTC. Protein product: CASRPRGRGETQYF.

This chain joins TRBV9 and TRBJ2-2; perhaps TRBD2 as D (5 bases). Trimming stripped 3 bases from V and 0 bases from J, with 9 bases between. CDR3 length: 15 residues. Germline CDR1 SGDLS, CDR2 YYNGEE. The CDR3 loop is CASSAQLANTGELFF. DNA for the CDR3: TGTGCCAGCAGCGCCCAACTAGCGAACACCGGGGAGCTGTTTTTT.

CDR3 sequence: CASSFNGNQPQHF. In DNA, the CDR3 is TGTGCCAGCAGCTTTAATGGTAATCAGCCCCAGCATTTT. The J gene is TRBJ1-5, the V gene TRBV7-9; D not resolved. The ends were cut back, 3 bases at V and 4 bases at J, with 7 bases in the middle. The CDR3 contains 13 residues. CDR1 and CDR2 from the germline V gene are SEHNR and FQNEAQ (reference sequence).

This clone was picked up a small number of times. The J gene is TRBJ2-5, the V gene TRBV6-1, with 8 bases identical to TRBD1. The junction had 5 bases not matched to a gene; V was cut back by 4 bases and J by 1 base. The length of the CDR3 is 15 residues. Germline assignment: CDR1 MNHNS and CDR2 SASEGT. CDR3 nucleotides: TGTGCCAGCAGTGGACGCAGGGGGCCCCAAGAGACCCAGTACTTC. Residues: CASSGRRGPQETQYF.

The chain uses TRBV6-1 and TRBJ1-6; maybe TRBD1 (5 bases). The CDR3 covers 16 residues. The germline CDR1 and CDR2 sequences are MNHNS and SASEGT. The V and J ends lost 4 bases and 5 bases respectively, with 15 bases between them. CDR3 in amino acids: CASSAPYFRDNSPLHF. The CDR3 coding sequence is TGTGCCAGCAGTGCGCCCTACTTCAGGGATAATTCACCCCTCCACTTT.

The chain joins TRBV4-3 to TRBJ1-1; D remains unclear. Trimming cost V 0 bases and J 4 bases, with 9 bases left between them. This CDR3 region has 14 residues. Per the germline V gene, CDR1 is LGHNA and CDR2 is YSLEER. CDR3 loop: CASSQDGVGTEAFF. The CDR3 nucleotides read TGCGCCAGCAGCCAAGATGGCGTGGGCACTGAAGCTTTCTTT.

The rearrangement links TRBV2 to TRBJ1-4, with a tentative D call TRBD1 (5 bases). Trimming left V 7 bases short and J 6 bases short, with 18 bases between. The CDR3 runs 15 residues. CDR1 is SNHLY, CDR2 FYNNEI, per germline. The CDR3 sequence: CASIGTSPVDEKLFF. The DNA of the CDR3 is TGTGCCAGCATCGGGACCTCGCCAGTAGATGAAAAACTGTTTTTT.

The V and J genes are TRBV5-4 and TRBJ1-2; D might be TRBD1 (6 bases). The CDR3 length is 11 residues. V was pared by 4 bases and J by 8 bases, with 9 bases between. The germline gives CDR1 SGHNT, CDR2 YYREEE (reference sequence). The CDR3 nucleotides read TGTGCCAGCAGCCCAGGGGACGGCTACACCTTC. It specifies CASSPGDGYTF.

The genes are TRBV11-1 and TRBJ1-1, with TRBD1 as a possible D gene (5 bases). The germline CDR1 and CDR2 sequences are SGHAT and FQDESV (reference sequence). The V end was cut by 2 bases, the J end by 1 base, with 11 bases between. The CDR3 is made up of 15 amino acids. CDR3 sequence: CASSLRAGRNTEAFF. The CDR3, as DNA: TGTGCCAGCAGCTTAAGGGCGGGACGGAACACTGAAGCTTTCTTT.

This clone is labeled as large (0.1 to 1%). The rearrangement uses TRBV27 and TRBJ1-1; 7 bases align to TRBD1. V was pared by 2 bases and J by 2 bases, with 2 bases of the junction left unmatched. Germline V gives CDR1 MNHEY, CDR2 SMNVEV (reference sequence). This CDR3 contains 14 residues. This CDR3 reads CASSLNRGNTEAFF. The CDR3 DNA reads TGTGCCAGCAGTTTAAACAGGGGAAACACTGAAGCTTTCTTT.

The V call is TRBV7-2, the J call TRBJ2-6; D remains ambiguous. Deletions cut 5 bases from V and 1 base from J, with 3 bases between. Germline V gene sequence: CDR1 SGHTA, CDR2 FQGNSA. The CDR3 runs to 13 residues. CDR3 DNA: TGTGCCAGCAGCCCTTCTGGGGCCAACGTCCTGACTTTC. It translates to CASSPSGANVLTF.

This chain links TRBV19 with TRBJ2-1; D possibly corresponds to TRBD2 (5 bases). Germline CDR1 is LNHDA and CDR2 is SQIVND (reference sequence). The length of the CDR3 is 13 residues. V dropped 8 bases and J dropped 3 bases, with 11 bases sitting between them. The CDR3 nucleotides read TGTGCCAGTCGTTCGGGGATCTACAATGAGCAGTTCTTC. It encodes CASRSGIYNEQFF.

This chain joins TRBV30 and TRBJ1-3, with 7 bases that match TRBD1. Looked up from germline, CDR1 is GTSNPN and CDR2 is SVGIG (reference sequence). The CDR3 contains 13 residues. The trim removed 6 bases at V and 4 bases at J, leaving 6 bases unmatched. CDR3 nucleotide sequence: TGTGCCTGTTACAGGGGATTAGGAAACACCATATATTTT. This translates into CACYRGLGNTIYF. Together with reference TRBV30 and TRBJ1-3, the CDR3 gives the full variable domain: SQTIHQWPATLVQPVGSPLSLECTVEGTSNPNLYWYRQAAGRGLQLLFYSVGIGQISSEVPQNLSASRPQDRQFILSSKKLLLSDSGFYLCACYRGLGNTIYFGEGSWLTVV.

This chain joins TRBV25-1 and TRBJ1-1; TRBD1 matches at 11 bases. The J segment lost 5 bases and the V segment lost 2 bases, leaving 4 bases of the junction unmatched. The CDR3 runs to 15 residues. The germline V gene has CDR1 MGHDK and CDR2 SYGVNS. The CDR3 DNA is TGTGCCAGCAGTGAACCGGGGACAGGGGGGACTGAAGCTTTCTTT. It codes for CASSEPGTGGTEAFF.

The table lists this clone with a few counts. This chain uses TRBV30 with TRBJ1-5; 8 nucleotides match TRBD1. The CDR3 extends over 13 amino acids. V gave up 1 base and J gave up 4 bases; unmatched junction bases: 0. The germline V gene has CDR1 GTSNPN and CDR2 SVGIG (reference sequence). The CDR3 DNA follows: TGTGCCTGGAGTGGACAGGGGAATCAGCCCCAGCATTTT. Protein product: CAWSGQGNQPQHF. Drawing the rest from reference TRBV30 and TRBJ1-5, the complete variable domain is SQTIHQWPATLVQPVGSPLSLECTVEGTSNPNLYWYRQAAGRGLQLLFYSVGIGQISSEVPQNLSASRPQDRQFILSSKKLLLSDSGFYLCAWSGQGNQPQHFGDGTRLSIL.

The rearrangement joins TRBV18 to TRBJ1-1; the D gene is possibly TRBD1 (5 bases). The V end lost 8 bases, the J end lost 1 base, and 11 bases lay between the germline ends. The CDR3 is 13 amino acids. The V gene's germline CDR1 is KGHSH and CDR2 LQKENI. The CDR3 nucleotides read TGTGCCAGCGCGACGGGGACGAACACTGAAGCTTTCTTT. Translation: CASATGTNTEAFF.

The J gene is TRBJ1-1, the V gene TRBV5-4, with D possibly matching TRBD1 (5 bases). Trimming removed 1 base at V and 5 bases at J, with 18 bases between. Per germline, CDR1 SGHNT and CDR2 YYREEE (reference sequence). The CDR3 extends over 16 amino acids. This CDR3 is CASSLYGVAGLTEAFF. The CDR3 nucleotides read TGTGCCAGCAGCTTGTATGGGGTGGCAGGGTTGACTGAAGCTTTCTTT.

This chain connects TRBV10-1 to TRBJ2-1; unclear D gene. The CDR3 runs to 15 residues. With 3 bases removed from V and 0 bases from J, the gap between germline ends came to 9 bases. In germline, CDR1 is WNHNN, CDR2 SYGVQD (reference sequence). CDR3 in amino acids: CASSEPPSSYNEQFF. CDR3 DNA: TGCGCCAGCAGTGAACCCCCAAGCTCCTACAATGAGCAGTTCTTC.

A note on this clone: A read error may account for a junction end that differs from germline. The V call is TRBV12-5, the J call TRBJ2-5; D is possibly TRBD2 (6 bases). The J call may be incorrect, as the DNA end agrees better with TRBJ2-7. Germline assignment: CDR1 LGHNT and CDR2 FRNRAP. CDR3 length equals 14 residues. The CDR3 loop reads CASSLVGGAYEQYF. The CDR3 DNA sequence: TGTGCTAGTAGTTTGGTGGGGGGAGCCTACGAGCAGTACTTC.

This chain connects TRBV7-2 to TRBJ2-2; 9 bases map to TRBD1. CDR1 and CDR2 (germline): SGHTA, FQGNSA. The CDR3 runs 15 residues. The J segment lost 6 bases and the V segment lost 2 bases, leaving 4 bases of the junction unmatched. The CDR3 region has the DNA TGTGCCAGCAGCTTACACCGGACAGGGGCCGGGGAGCTGTTTTTT. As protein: CASSLHRTGAGELFF. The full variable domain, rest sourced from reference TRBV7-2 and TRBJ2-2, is GAGVSQSPSNKVTEKGKDVELRCDPISGHTALYWYRQSLGQGLEFLIYFQGNSAPDKSGLPSDRFSAERTGGSVSTLTIQRTQQEDSAVYLCASSLHRTGAGELFFGEGSRLTVL.

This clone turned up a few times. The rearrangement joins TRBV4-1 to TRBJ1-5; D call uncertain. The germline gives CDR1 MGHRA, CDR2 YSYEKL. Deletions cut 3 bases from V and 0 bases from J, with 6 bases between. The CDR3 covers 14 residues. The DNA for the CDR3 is TGCGCCAGCAGCCAGGAGAATAGCAATCAGCCCCAGCATTTT. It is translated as CASSQENSNQPQHF.

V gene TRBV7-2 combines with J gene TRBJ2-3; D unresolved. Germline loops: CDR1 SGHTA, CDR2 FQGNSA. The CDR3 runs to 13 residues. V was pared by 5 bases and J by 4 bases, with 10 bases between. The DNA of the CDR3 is TGTGCCAGCAGCCTGGGCGGCGCAGATACGCAGTATTTT. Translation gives CASSLGGADTQYF.

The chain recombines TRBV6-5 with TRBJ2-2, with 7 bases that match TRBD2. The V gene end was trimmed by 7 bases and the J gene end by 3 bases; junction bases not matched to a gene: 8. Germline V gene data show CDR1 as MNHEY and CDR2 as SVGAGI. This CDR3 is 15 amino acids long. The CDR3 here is CASTPMGGYTGELFF. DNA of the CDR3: TGTGCCAGCACCCCTATGGGGGGGTACACCGGGGAGCTGTTTTTT.

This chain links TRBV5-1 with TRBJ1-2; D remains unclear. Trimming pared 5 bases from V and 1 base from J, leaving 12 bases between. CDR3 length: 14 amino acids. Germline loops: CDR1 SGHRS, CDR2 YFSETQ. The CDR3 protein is CASRAEGFNYGYTF. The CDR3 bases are TGCGCCAGCAGAGCGGAGGGTTTTAACTATGGCTACACCTTC.

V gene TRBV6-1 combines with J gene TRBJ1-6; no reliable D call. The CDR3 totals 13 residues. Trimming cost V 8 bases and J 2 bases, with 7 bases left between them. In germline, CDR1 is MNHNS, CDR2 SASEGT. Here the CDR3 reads CASGFPYNSPLHF. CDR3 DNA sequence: TGTGCCAGCGGCTTTCCCTATAATTCACCCCTCCACTTT.

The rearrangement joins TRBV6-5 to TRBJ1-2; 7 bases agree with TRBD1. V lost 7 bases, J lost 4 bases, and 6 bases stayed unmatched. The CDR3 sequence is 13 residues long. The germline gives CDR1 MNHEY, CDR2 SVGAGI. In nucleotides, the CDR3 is TGTGCCAGCAATACGGACAGGATCTATGGCTACACCTTC. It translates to CASNTDRIYGYTF.

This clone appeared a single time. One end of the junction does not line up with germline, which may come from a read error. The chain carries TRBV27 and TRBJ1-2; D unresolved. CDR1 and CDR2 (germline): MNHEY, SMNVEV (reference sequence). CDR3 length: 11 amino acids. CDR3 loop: CASRSQSTLAF. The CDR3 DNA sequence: TGTGCCAGCAGATCACAATCGACACTCGCCTTC.

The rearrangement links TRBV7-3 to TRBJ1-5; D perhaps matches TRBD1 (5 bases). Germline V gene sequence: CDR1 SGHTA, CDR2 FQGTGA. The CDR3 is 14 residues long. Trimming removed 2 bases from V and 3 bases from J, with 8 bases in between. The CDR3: CASSLGGFNQPQHF. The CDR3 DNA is TGTGCCAGCAGCTTAGGGGGGTTCAATCAGCCCCAGCATTTT. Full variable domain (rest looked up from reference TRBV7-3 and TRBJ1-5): GAGVSQTPSNKVTEKGKYVELRCDPISGHTALYWYRQSLGQGPEFLIYFQGTGAADDSGLPNDRFFAVRPEGSVSTLKIQRTERGDSAVYLCASSLGGFNQPQHFGDGTRLSIL.

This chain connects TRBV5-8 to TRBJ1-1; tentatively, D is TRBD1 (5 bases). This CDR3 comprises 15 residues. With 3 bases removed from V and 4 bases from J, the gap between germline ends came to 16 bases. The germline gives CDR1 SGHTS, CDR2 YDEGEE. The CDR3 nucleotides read TGTGCCAGCAGCTCTATCGGAGGGGTGGGCACTGAAGCTTTCTTT. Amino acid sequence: CASSSIGGVGTEAFF.

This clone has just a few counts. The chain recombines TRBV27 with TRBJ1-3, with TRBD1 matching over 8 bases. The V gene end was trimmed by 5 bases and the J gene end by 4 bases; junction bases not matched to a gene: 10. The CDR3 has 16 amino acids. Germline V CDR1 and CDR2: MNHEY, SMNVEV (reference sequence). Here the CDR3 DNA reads TGTGCCAGCAGTAAATTGGACAGGGTGTCAGGAAACACCATATATTTT. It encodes CASSKLDRVSGNTIYF.

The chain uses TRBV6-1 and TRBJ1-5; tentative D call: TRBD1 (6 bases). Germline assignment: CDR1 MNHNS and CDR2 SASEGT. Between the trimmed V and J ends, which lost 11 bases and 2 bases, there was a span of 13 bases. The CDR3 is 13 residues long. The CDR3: CAHGRGGNQPQHF. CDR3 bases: TGTGCCCATGGCAGGGGAGGCAATCAGCCCCAGCATTTT.